This note documents a single T cell receptor beta chain sequence. The antigen remains undetermined. Assay: immunoSEQ multiplex PCR; the TCRdb copy retains only in-frame clones and omits some. Of tens of thousands of clones in the sample, under 95% were seen once. This record belongs to a study of lymphopenia after photon versus proton radiotherapy. Study-wide points: After the lymphocyte nadir, photon-treated repertoires showed oligoclonal expansion, especially of CD8+ Temra cells. Post-nadir TCR diversity decline inversely tracked overall survival among those who died. Relative stability marked proton patients; photon patients lost diversity and naive cells. Only patients who died were analyzed for survival; proton advantage is unproven.

Deletions cut 4 bases from V and 1 base from J, with 8 bases between. Germline loops: CDR1 SGHDT, CDR2 YYEEEE. The CDR3 runs 13 residues. This sample comprised peripheral blood, obtained from a patient treated with photon-based radiotherapy. This chain joins TRBV5-6 and TRBJ1-1; D call uncertain. The TCR comes from a woman in her 40s with cholangiocarcinoma. DNA for the CDR3: TGTGCCAGCAGCGAGACTACGAACACTGAAGCTTTCTTT. The encoded protein is CASSETTNTEAFF.